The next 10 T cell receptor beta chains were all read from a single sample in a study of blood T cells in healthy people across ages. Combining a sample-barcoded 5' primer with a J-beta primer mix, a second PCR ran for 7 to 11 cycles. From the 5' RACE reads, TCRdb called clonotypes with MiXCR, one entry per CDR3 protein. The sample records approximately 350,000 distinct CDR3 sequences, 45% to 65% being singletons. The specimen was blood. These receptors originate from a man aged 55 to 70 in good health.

CDR3 region: CAISPGQGITYEQYF. The CDR3 DNA reads as TGTGCCATCAGTCCGGGACAGGGGATAACCTACGAGCAGTACTTC. This chain joins TRBV10-3 and TRBJ2-7; TRBD1 matches at 10 bases. The V segment lost 5 bases and the J segment 2 bases; nucleotides outside the gene matches: 6. The germline gives CDR1 ENHRY, CDR2 SYGVKD. The CDR3 is made up of 15 amino acids.

DNA for the CDR3: TGTGCCAGCAGTGTTCGGGGGGGCACCAATGAGCAGTTCTTC. Translated, it gives CASSVRGGTNEQFF. The V call is TRBV27, the J call TRBJ2-1; 8 nucleotides agree with TRBD2. V trimming: 5 bases; J trimming: 6 bases; junction bases outside the gene matches: 6. The germline V gene encodes CDR1 MNHEY and CDR2 SMNVEV (reference sequence). The CDR3 totals 14 residues.

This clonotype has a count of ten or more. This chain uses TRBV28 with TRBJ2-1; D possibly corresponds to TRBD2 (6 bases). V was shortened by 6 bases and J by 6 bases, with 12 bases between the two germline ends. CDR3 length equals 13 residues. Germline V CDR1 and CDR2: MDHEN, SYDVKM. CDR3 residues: CASSQGLTNEQFF. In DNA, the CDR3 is TGTGCCAGCAGCCAAGGACTAACCAATGAGCAGTTCTTC.

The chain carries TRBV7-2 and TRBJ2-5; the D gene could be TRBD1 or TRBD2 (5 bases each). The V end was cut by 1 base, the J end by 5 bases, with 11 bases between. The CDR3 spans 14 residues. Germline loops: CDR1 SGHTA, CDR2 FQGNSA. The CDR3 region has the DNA TGTGCCAGCAGCTTAGTTCGGGGCCTGGAGACCCAGTACTTC. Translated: CASSLVRGLETQYF.

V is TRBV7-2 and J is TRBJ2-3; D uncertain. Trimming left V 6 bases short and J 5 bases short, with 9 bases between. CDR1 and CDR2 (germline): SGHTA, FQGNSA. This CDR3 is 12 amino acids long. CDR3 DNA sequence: TGTGCCAGCAGTCGATCCGGAGATACGCAGTATTTT. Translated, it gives CASSRSGDTQYF.

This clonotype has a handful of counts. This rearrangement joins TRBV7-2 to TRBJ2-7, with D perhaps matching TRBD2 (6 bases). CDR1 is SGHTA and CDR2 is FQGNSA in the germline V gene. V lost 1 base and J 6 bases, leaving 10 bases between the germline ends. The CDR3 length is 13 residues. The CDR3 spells CASSLVPSVEQYF. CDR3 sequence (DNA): TGTGCCAGCAGCTTAGTCCCTAGCGTCGAGCAGTACTTC.

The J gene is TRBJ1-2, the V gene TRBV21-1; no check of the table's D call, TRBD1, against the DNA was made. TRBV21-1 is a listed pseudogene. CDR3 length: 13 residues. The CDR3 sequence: CASSTQRPPGYTF. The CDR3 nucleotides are TGTGCCAGCAGCACCCAGCGGCCCCCGGGCTACACCTTC.

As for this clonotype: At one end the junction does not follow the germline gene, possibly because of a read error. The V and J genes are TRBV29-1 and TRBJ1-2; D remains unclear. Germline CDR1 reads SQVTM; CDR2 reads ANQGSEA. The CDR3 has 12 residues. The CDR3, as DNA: TGCAGCGTTGAAGGGCAGTACTATGGTTACACCTTC. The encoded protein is CSVEGQYYGYTF. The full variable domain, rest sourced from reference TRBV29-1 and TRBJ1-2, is SAVISQKPSRDICQRGTSLTIQCQVDSQVTMMFWYRQQPGQSLTLIATANQGSEATYESGFVIDKFPISRPNLTFSTLTVSNMSPEDSSIYLCSVEGQYYGYTFGSGTRLTVV.

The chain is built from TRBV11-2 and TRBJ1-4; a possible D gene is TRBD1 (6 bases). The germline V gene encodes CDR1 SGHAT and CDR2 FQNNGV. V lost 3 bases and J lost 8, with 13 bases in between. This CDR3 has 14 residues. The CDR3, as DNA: TGTGCCAGCAGCTTGCCAGGGGTGAGGGAAAAACTGTTTTTT. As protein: CASSLPGVREKLFF.

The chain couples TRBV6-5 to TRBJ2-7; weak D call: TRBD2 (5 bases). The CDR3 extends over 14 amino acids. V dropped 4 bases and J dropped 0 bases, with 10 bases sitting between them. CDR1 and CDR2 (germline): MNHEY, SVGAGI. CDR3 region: CASSLYGSSYEQYF. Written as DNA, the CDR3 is TGTGCCAGCAGTTTATATGGGAGCTCCTACGAGCAGTACTTC.